This is a list of T cell receptor beta chains from one sample in a study of T cell changes during pregnancy in multiple sclerosis. The data were produced by immunoSEQ multiplex PCR, yet TCRdb's version contains in-frame clones alone and is incomplete. The sample has around 88,000 clones; approximately 92% are singletons. The material sequenced was peripheral blood, taken in the first trimester of pregnancy. The receptors originated from a female donor with multiple sclerosis, enrolled in a pregnancy study. The CDR3 runs from the conserved cysteine through the conserved F or W. Fields, in order: D gene, V gene, clone size, J gene, CDR3 protein, CDR3 DNA. The D gene is left open where the match is weak. Clone size is shown for a subset of rows, as once, few, many or a class of expanded clone.

>NA|TRBV2|NA|TRBJ2-2
CASSVEGQLHNTGELFF
TGTGCCAGCAGTGTCGAGGGTCAGCTGCATAACACCGGGGAGCTGTTTTTT
>NA|TRBV6-6|NA|TRBJ1-2
CASSLQGTHGYTF
TGTGCCAGCAGTTTACAGGGTACCCATGGCTACACCTTC
>TRBD1|TRBV27|NA|TRBJ2-7
CASSARGTGEYF
TGTGCCAGCAGTGCCCGAGGGACAGGAGAGTACTTC
>NA|TRBV18|NA|TRBJ2-3
CASSPPGTDTQYF
TGTGCCAGCTCACCTCCGGGCACAGATACGCAGTATTTT
>NA|TRBV10-3|NA|TRBJ2-7
CAISEPKEFHEQYF
TGTGCCATCAGTGAGCCGAAAGAGTTCCACGAGCAGTACTTC
>TRBD1|TRBV25-1|NA|TRBJ2-1
CASSFPGQGARNEQFF
TGTGCCAGCAGTTTCCCGGGACAGGGGGCGAGGAATGAGCAGTTCTTC
>TRBD2|TRBV19|NA|TRBJ2-7
CASSISGGTSYYEQYF
TGTGCCAGTAGTATTTCGGGGGGGACTAGCTACTACGAGCAGTACTTC
>NA|TRBV30|few|TRBJ1-2
CAWIRGQVNYGYTF
TGTGCCTGGATCCGGGGACAAGTTAACTATGGCTACACCTTC
>NA|TRBV5-4|NA|TRBJ1-4
CASSSAGQGSGKLFF
TGTGCCAGCAGTAGCGCGGGGCAGGGTAGCGGAAAACTGTTTTTT
>NA|TRBV7-9|NA|TRBJ2-7
CASSLDWGAGYEQYF
TGTGCCAGCAGCTTAGACTGGGGCGCTGGTTACGAGCAGTACTTC
>NA|TRBV15|NA|TRBJ1-1
CATSRDPRTNTEAFF
TGTGCCACCAGCAGAGATCCGCGAACCAACACTGAAGCTTTCTTT
>NA|TRBV6-4|few|TRBJ2-2
CASKGHTTGELFF
TGTGCCAGCAAGGGACACACCACCGGGGAGCTGTTTTTT
>NA|TRBV5-8|NA|TRBJ2-1
CASSAAYYNEQFF
TGTGCCAGCAGCGCGGCGTACTACAATGAGCAGTTCTTC
>TRBD1|TRBV4-1|NA|TRBJ1-5
CASSQEDRVGNQPQHF
TGCGCCAGCAGCCAAGAGGACAGGGTTGGCAATCAGCCCCAGCATTTT
>TRBD2|TRBV27|NA|TRBJ2-2
CASSLLAGANTGELFF
TGTGCCAGCAGTTTACTAGCGGGGGCGAACACCGGGGAGCTGTTTTTT
>TRBD1|TRBV7-8|NA|TRBJ1-5
CASSSSDRVGNQPQHF
TGTGCCAGCAGCTCCTCGGACAGGGTCGGCAATCAGCCCCAGCATTTT